Listed below are T cell receptor beta chains from one sample, sequenced in a study of beta chain features in type 1 diabetes. TCRdb keeps only in-frame clones here, not all; method: immunoSEQ multiplex PCR. The sample holds 900,000 or so clones, 15% to 20% seen once. Sequenced material: naive CD4+ T cells from blood. The origin of the receptors is a young woman in good health. Each CDR3 is given with its conserved first and last residue. D genes are given only for firm matches. A clone size is listed for some rows: how often the clone was seen (once, few, many), or a class if it is expanded.

CDR3	DNA	V	J	D	size
CASSSRDRGPHVKGYTF	TGTGCCAGCTCATCACGGGACAGGGGACCGCACGTGAAGGGCTACACCTTC	TRBV18	TRBJ1-2	TRBD1	few
CASSTQSTVYAYNEQFF	TGTGCCAGCAGCACCCAATCGACAGTTTATGCCTACAATGAGCAGTTCTTC	TRBV11-2	TRBJ2-1	NA	few
CSVLGTSVVYNEQFF	TGCAGCGTCCTCGGCACTAGCGTGGTCTACAATGAGCAGTTCTTC	TRBV29-1	TRBJ2-1	TRBD2	few
CASSLYPSLAGKLFF	TGTGCCAGCAGCTTGTACCCGTCCTTGGCGGGCAAACTGTTTTTT	TRBV5-6	TRBJ1-4	NA	NA
CASSAARLGSTDTQYF	TGCGCCAGCAGCGCGGCCCGCTTAGGAAGTACAGATACGCAGTATTTT	TRBV5-1	TRBJ2-3	NA	few
CASSLSPGRETQYF	TGTGCCAGCAGTTTATCGCCAGGGAGGGAGACCCAGTACTTC	TRBV28	TRBJ2-5	NA	NA
CASRRAGRRETQYF	TGTGCCAGCAGGAGGGCAGGGAGGAGAGAGACCCAGTACTTC	TRBV5-6	TRBJ2-5	NA	NA
CASSQRGLAGVGYNEQFF	TGTGCCAGCAGCCAGAGGGGACTAGCGGGAGTTGGCTACAATGAGCAGTTCTTC	TRBV14	TRBJ2-1	TRBD2	few
CASSGTSQYEQYF	TGTGCCAGCAGCGGGACTAGCCAGTACGAGCAGTACTTC	TRBV9	TRBJ2-7	TRBD2	NA
CASSLQDKGFEQYF	TGTGCCAGCAGCCTACAGGATAAGGGGTTCGAGCAGTACTTC	TRBV13	TRBJ2-7	NA	NA
CASSLGGLAGAYEQYF	TGCGCCAGCAGCTTGGGGGGACTAGCGGGAGCCTACGAGCAGTACTTC	TRBV5-1	TRBJ2-7	TRBD2	NA
CASSTSLQGSEQYF	TGTGCCAGCAGTACAAGCCTACAGGGGAGCGAGCAGTACTTC	TRBV25-1	TRBJ2-7	TRBD1	NA
CASSISDEQFF	TGTGCCAGTAGTATCAGCGATGAGCAGTTCTTC	TRBV19	TRBJ2-1	NA	NA
CASSQRESSYEQYF	TGCGCCAGCTCCCAGCGGGAGTCCTCCTACGAGCAGTACTTC	TRBV5-1	TRBJ2-7	TRBD2	NA